This T cell receptor (beta chain) is from a study of beta chain features in type 1 diabetes (dated by TCRdb to the late 2010s). Broadly, across the study: Mean age, gender distribution, total cell number and subset yield were not different between patients and healthy donors. A total of roughly 110 million sorted cells were examined across all samples, and the number of cells per subset was strongly correlated with RNA yield. In the study, TCRB repertoires of sorted circulating CD4+ T cell subsets from recently diagnosed type 1 diabetes patients were compared with those of matched healthy donors. Whereas all 30 or so donors provided naive and central memory subsets, regulatory and stem cell-like memory subsets were isolated from just 8 patients and roughly 8 healthy donors. The paper as a whole reports these results and caveats: PCR might favor shorter templates, but patient and control samples were amplified and corrected together, so any skew would affect both groups equally. At VDJ recombination sites, patients with type 1 diabetes made fewer insertions and deleted more nucleotides, a pattern implying thymic rearrangement abnormalities. A moderate but significant shortening of TCRB CDR3 length was observed in type 1 diabetes patients in all four CD4+ subsets. Naive, central memory and regulatory TCRB repertoires appeared to be more alike among patients than among healthy donors. Sequencing cDNA rather than genomic DNA could over-represent highly expressing activated cells, although activation and CD3 levels did not differ between groups. Because the HLA sub-analyses included only small numbers of individuals, any influence of HLA type on TCRB rearrangement was left unresolved.

All of the isolated RNA was reverse transcribed with the High Capacity cDNA Reverse Transcription Kit, so expressed TCRB transcripts were sequenced. Deep immunoSEQ sequencing was performed on naive, central memory and regulatory T cell samples, with an average of around 3.4 million total reads per sample. Sorted cells were lysed in RLT buffer, and RNA was extracted using DNase-treated RNeasy Micro or Mini kits according to cell number. To prevent cross-contamination, each cell subset was processed individually, whereas patient and healthy donor samples were processed jointly. The immunoSEQ multiplex PCR was used to amplify TCRB sequences from cDNA, yielding 87-bp fragments that span the CDR3 region. The amplicons were sequenced using the Illumina HiSeq platform. From the authors' description of their analysis: Synthetic template baselines were used to correct PCR bias computationally, reads within Hamming distance 2 were collapsed, and singletons that could not be merged were discarded. Reads were aligned to IMGT to assign V, D and J genes, CDR3 length, and insertions or deletions at six rearrangement sites. Clonotype counts were normalized to sorted cell number within each subset before computing true diversity and Gini coefficients with the tcR R package. Repertoire sharing was quantified using the overlap coefficient calculated on TCRB nucleotide sequences. TCRdb limited this immuneACCESS table to in-frame rearrangements with V and J called. A share of clones is missing; checked studies link under half to unresolved V genes, and the rest is unexplained. The V and J calls and clone size come from that table; D and trimming were worked out from the DNA. Within this sample are around 110,000 clones, with 16% of them counted one time only. The ten top clones hold over 2% of the sample.

On this clone itself: The clone's antigen remains unknown. No quality values exist for individual bases; no much larger clone is one base distant.

CDR1 and CDR2 are read off the germline V gene as KGHSH and LQKENI. There are 11 amino acids in the CDR3, from cysteine to phenylalanine inclusive. The entry retains the CDR3 DNA only, 33 bases that are in frame from base 1. V is pared back by 1 base and J by 4 bases, with 1 base lying between the germline termini. Each donor gave one peripheral blood draw, roughly 120 mL on average, collected into heparinised tubes. Naive, central memory, regulatory and stem cell-like memory CD4+ T cells were sorted on a BD FACSAria II using a panel including CD45RO, CCR7, CD25, CD127, CD95 and CD27. A purity above 95% was achieved for all sorted populations. PBMCs were separated immediately by Lymphoprep density gradient centrifugation and were stained directly, without being cultured. To minimize batch effects, samples were stained and sorted in pairs, one healthy donor with one patient per experiment.

The TCR comes from a young man with type 1 diabetes. The chain employs TRBV18 and TRBJ1-1; the D gene cannot be resolved reliably. Sequenced material: central memory CD4+ T cells from blood. The CDR3 in this case is CASSPRTEAFF. The DNA reads TGTGCCAGCTCACCACGCACTGAAGCTTTCTTT.